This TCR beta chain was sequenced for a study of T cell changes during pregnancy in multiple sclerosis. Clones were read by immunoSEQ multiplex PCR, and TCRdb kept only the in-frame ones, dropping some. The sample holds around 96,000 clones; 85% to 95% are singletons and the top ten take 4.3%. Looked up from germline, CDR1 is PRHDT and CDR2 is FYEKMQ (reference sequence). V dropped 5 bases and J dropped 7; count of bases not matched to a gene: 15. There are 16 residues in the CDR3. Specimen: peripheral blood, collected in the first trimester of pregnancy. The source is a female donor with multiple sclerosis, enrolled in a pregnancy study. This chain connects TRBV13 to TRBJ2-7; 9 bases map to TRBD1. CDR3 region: CASSDASTGGADEQYF. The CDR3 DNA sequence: TGTGCCAGCAGCGACGCCTCAACAGGGGGCGCCGATGAGCAGTACTTC.